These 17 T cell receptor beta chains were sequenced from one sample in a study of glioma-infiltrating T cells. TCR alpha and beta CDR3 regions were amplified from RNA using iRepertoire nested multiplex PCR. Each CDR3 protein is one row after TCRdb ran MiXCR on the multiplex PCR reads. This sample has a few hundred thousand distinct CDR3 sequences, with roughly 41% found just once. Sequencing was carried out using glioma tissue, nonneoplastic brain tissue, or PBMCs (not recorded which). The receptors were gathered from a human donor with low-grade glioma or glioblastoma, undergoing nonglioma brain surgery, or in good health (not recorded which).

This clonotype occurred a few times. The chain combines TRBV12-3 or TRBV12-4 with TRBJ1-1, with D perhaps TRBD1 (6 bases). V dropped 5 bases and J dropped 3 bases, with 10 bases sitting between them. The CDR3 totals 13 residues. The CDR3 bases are TGTGCCAGCAGTATCAGGGGTTACACTGAAGCTTTCTTT. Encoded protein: CASSIRGYTEAFF.

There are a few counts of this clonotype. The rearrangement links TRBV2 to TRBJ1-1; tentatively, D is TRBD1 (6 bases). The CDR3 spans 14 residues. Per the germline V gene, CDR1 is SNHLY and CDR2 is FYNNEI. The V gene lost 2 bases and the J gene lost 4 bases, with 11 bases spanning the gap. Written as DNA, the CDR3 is TGTGCCAGCAGTGAAATCGGAGGGGGCACTGAAGCTTTCTTT. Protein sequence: CASSEIGGGTEAFF.

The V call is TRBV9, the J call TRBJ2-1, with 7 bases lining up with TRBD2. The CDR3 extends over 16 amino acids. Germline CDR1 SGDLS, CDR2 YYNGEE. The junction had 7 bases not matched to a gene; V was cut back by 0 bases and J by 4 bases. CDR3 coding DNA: TGTGCCAGCAGCGTAGGGGCTAGCGGCTCGTACAATGAGCAGTTCTTC. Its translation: CASSVGASGSYNEQFF.

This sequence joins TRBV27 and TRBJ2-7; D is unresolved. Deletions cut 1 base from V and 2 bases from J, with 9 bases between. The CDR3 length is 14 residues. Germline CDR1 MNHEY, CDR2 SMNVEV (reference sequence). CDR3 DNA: TGTGCCAGCAGTTTATTCAAGAGTACCTACGAGCAGTACTTC. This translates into CASSLFKSTYEQYF.

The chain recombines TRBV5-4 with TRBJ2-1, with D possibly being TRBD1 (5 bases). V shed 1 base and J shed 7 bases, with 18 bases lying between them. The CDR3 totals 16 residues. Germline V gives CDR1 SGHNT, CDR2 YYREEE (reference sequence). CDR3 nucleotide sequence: TGTGCCAGCAGCTTGTGGATTGGACAAGGTGTAAATGAGCAGTTCTTC. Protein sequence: CASSLWIGQGVNEQFF.

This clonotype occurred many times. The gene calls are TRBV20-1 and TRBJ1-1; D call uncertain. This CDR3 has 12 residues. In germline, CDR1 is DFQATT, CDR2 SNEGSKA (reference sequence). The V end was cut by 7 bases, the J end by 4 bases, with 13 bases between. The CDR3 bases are TGCAGTGTATTGCGGCGAAGCACTGAAGCTTTCTTT. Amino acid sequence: CSVLRRSTEAFF.

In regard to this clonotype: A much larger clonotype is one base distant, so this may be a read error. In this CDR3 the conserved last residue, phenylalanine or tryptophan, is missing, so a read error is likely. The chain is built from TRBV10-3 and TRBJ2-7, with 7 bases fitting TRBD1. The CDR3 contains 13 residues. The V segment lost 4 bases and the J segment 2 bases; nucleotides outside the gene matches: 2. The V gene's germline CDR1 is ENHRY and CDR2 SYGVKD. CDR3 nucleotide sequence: TGTGCCATCAGTGGACAGGGAACCTACGAGCAGTACTCC. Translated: CAISGQGTYEQYS.

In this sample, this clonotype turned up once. The CDR3 sequence: CASIGTKFEQFF. CDR3 DNA: TGTGCCAGTATCGGGACTAAATTTGAGCAGTTCTTC. The chain recombines TRBV19 with TRBJ2-1; 7 positions agree with TRBD2. The CDR3 is 12 residues long. The trim removed 7 bases at V and 9 bases at J, leaving 6 bases unmatched. Germline loops: CDR1 LNHDA, CDR2 SQIVND (reference sequence).

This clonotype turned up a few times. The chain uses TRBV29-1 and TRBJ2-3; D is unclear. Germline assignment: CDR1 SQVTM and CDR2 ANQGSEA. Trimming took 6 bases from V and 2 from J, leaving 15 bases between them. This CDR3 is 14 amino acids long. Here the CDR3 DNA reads TGCAGCGTGCGACGCGGCGCGGTCACAGATACGCAGTATTTT. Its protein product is CSVRRGAVTDTQYF.

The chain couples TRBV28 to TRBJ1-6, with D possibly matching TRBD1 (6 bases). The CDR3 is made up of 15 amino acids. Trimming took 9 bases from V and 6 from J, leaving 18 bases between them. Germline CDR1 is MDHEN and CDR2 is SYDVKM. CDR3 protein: CASTPGGQGNSPLHF. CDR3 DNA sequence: TGTGCCAGTACCCCTGGGGGGCAGGGTAATTCACCCCTCCACTTT.

The CDR3 here is CSAPNPDRYYGYTF. The CDR3 DNA follows: TGCAGTGCGCCGAACCCGGACAGGTACTATGGCTACACCTTC. This chain uses TRBV20-1 with TRBJ1-2, with TRBD1 identical over 7 bases. CDR1 is DFQATT and CDR2 is SNEGSKA in the germline V gene (reference sequence). The CDR3 runs 14 residues. With 6 bases clipped from V and 3 bases from J, the junction kept 10 bases outside the gene matches.

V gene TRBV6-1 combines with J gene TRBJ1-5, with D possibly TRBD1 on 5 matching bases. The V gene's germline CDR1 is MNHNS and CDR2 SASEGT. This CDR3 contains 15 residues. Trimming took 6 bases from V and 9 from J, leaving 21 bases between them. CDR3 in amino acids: CASSLGGEGTGPQHF. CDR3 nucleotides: TGTGCCAGCAGCCTAGGCGGGGAGGGGACGGGGCCCCAGCATTTT.

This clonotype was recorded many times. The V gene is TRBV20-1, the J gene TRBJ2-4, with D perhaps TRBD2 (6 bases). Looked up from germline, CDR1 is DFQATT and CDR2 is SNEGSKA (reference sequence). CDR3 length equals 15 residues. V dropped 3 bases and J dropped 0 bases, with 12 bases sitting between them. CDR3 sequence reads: CSASPRGLAKNIQYF. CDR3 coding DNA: TGCAGTGCTAGCCCCCGGGGGTTAGCCAAAAACATTCAGTACTTC.

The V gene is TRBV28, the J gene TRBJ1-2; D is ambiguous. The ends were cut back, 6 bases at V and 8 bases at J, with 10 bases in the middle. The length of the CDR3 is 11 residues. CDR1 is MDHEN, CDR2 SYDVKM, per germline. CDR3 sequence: CASSGLLGYTF. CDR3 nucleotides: TGTGCCAGCAGCGGTTTACTCGGCTACACCTTC.

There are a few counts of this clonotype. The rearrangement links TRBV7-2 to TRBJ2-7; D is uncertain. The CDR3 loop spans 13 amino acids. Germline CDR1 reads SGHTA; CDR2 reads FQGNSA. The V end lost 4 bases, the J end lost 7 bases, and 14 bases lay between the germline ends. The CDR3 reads CASSSRGSREQYF. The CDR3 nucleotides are TGTGCCAGCAGCTCGCGCGGTTCGCGGGAGCAGTACTTC.

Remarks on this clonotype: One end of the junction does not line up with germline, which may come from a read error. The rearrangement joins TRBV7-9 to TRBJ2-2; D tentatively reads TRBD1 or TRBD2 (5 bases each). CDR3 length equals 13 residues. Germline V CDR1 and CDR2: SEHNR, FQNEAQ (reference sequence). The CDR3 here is CASSWGNNGELFF. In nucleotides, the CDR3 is TGTGCCAGCAGCTGGGGGAACAACGGGGAGCTGTTTTTT. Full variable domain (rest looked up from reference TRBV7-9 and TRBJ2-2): DTGVSQNPRHKITKRGQNVTFRCDPISEHNRLYWYRQTLGQGPEFLTYFQNEAQLEKSRLLSDRFSAERPKGSFSTLEIQRTEQGDSAMYLCASSWGNNGELFFGEGSRLTVL.

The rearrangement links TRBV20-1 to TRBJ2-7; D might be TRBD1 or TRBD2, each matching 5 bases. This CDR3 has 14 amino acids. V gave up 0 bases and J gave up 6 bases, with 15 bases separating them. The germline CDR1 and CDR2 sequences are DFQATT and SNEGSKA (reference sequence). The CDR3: CSARDPMGVSEQYF. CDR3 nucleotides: TGCAGTGCTAGAGATCCCATGGGGGTGAGCGAGCAGTACTTC.